The entry that follows covers one TCR beta chain sequence. The germline CDR1 and CDR2 sequences are WNHNN and SYGVQD (reference sequence). The CDR3 length is 15 residues. V lost 6 bases, J lost 2 bases, and 14 bases lay in between. The data are from a study of cytomegalovirus exposure and HLA in healthy donors. Study information: The early release's HLA-typed donors yielded 78 million or so unique TCRs. When 300 to 500 donors were genotyped, about 80% of them were found to fall in the Caucasian-associated ancestry cluster.

The PCR was carried out with 60 Vbeta primers and 13 Jbeta primers. Sequenced by immunoSEQ multiplex PCR; TCRdb stores in-frame clones only, minus some. The sample records some 70,000 clones, roughly 72% being singletons. The rearrangement uses TRBV10-1 and TRBJ1-5; D not resolved. Material: PBMCs. The sequence came from a man aged 50 to 59 in good health and CMV-seronegative. The chain's CDR3 is CASSATLGGNQPQHF. Here the CDR3 DNA reads TGCGCCAGCAGCGCGACCCTCGGGGGCAATCAGCCCCAGCATTTT.